This is a list of T cell receptor beta chains from one sample in a study of blood T cell repertoires in acute mononucleosis. Repertoires were generated with immunoSEQ multiplex PCR, while TCRdb's copy carries only in-frame clones and drops some. The sample has 7,800 or so clones, around 25% seen once. Sequences were derived from EBV YVL epitope tetramer+ CD8+ T cells sorted from PBMCs, sampled during acute infectious mononucleosis. The receptors come from a woman aged 18-30 years with infectious mononucleosis caused by EBV. Each CDR3 is given with its conserved first and last residue. The order of the fields is V gene, D gene, clone size, J gene, CDR3 protein, CDR3 DNA. A D gene is named only where the DNA matches it firmly. Clone size, where shown, is once, few, many, or a class for clones that have expanded.

V: TRBV28
D: TRBD2
size: few
J: TRBJ2-7
CDR3: CASSPSGKGLYEQYF
DNA: TGTGCCAGCAGCCCTAGCGGAAAAGGCCTCTACGAGCAGTACTTC

V: TRBV25-1
D: -
size: large
J: TRBJ2-1
CDR3: CASSEQANEQFF
DNA: TGTGCCAGCAGTGAACAAGCGAATGAGCAGTTCTTC

V: TRBV27
D: TRBD1
size: -
J: TRBJ2-7
CDR3: CASSPPGQGISYEQYF
DNA: TGTGCCAGCAGCCCACCGGGACAGGGAATCTCCTACGAGCAGTACTTC

V: TRBV7-2
D: -
size: medium-sized
J: TRBJ2-3
CDR3: CASSLTGPGADTQYF
DNA: TGTGCCAGCAGCTTAACAGGACCGGGTGCAGATACGCAGTATTTT

V: TRBV29-1
D: -
size: -
J: TRBJ2-1
CDR3: CSVGQALYSEQFF
DNA: TGCAGCGTTGGACAGGCCCTTTACAGTGAGCAGTTCTTC

V: TRBV11-3
D: -
size: -
J: TRBJ2-1
CDR3: CASSPNGEQFF
DNA: TGTGCCAGCAGCCCCAACGGCGAGCAGTTCTTC

V: TRBV23-1
D: -
size: -
J: TRBJ2-7
CDR3: CASSPGTGEGYEQYF
DNA: TGCGCCAGCAGCCCGGGAACGGGGGAAGGGTACGAGCAGTACTTC

V: TRBV6-7
D: TRBD1
size: -
J: TRBJ2-7
CDR3: CASSLDPGTGRHEQYF
DNA: TGTGCCAGCAGCCTAGACCCCGGGACAGGGCGGCACGAGCAGTACTTC

V: TRBV6-4
D: -
size: large
J: TRBJ1-2
CDR3: CASSDSFRGDYGYTF
DNA: TGTGCCAGCAGTGACTCGTTCAGGGGCGACTATGGCTACACCTTC

V: TRBV7-1
D: TRBD2
size: few
J: TRBJ2-7
CDR3: CASSPDPGLAGGKYF
DNA: TGTGCCAGCAGCCCCGACCCGGGACTAGCGGGGGGGAAGTACTTC

V: TRBV27
D: -
size: few
J: TRBJ1-1
CDR3: CASFGAYTEAFF
DNA: TGTGCCAGCTTTGGGGCTTACACTGAAGCTTTCTTT

V: TRBV25-1
D: -
size: few
J: TRBJ2-7
CDR3: CASSPHSYEQYF
DNA: TGTGCCAGCAGTCCACACTCCTACGAGCAGTACTTC

V: TRBV27
D: TRBD2
size: few
J: TRBJ2-5
CDR3: CASSGIAGALSRTQYF
DNA: TGTGCCAGCAGTGGGATAGCGGGGGCCCTCTCTAGGACCCAGTACTTC

V: TRBV5-4
D: TRBD1
size: once
J: TRBJ2-5
CDR3: CASSPDLGQGGETQYF
DNA: TGTGCCAGCAGCCCGGACCTCGGACAGGGTGGAGAGACCCAGTACTTC

V: TRBV4-1
D: TRBD2
size: -
J: TRBJ2-1
CDR3: CASSPTSGEYNEQFF
DNA: TGCGCCAGCAGCCCTACCAGCGGGGAGTACAATGAGCAGTTCTTC

V: TRBV6-4
D: -
size: few
J: TRBJ2-1
CDR3: CASSLMRSSYNEQFF
DNA: TGTGCCAGCAGCTTAATGAGGAGCTCCTACAATGAGCAGTTCTTC

V: TRBV6-5
D: -
size: many
J: TRBJ2-7
CDR3: CASSATGSRHDEQYF
DNA: TGTGCCAGCAGCGCCACTGGCAGCCGGCATGACGAGCAGTACTTC

V: TRBV19
D: TRBD2
size: many
J: TRBJ2-2
CDR3: CASSTHGLAGGLGELFF
DNA: TGTGCCAGTAGTACCCACGGACTAGCGGGAGGTCTCGGGGAGCTGTTTTTT

V: TRBV6-1
D: TRBD2
size: -
J: TRBJ2-3
CDR3: CAVGLAGSTDTQYF
DNA: TGTGCCGTAGGACTAGCGGGGAGCACAGATACGCAGTATTTT

V: TRBV29-1
D: TRBD2
size: once
J: TRBJ2-7
CDR3: CSVGPTTSGRASEQYF
DNA: TGCAGCGTTGGACCGACGACTAGCGGGAGGGCTTCCGAGCAGTACTTC

V: TRBV27
D: -
size: -
J: TRBJ2-1
CDR3: CASSQDGYSSYNEQFF
DNA: TGTGCCAGCAGCCAAGACGGTTATAGTAGCTACAATGAGCAGTTCTTC

V: TRBV7-3
D: -
size: few
J: TRBJ2-3
CDR3: CASSTLGLADTQYF
DNA: TGTGCCAGCAGCACACTTGGTCTTGCAGATACGCAGTATTTT

V: TRBV7-6
D: TRBD1
size: many
J: TRBJ2-1
CDR3: CASSPDPTGVNEQFF
DNA: TGTGCCAGCAGCCCCGACCCGACAGGGGTCAATGAGCAGTTCTTC

V: TRBV7-3
D: -
size: few
J: TRBJ2-7
CDR3: CASSQGPALGEQYF
DNA: TGCGCCAGCAGCCAAGGTCCTGCGTTGGGCGAGCAGTACTTC

V: TRBV6-1
D: -
size: few
J: TRBJ2-7
CDR3: CASSWTPSYEQYF
DNA: TGTGCCAGCAGTTGGACCCCTTCGTACGAGCAGTACTTC

V: TRBV7-3
D: TRBD2
size: -
J: TRBJ2-1
CDR3: CASSPFARLAGAGSYNEQFF
DNA: TGTGCCAGCAGTCCTTTTGCGAGACTAGCGGGAGCGGGCTCCTACAATGAGCAGTTCTTC

V: TRBV7-3
D: -
size: many
J: TRBJ2-7
CDR3: CASSSFRDSSNEQYF
DNA: TGTGCCAGCAGCTCATTCCGGGACTCCTCGAACGAGCAGTACTTC

V: TRBV5-4
D: -
size: -
J: TRBJ1-5
CDR3: CASTPRGGSNQPQHF
DNA: TGTGCCAGCACCCCCCGGGGCGGCAGCAATCAGCCCCAGCATTTT

V: TRBV5-6
D: -
size: -
J: TRBJ2-1
CDR3: CASSLDPTGYNEQFF
DNA: TGTGCCAGCAGCTTAGATCCGACCGGTTACAATGAGCAGTTCTTC

V: TRBV11-3
D: TRBD2
size: -
J: TRBJ2-3
CDR3: CASSLTSGSGDTQYF
DNA: TGTGCCAGCAGCTTAACTAGCGGGAGTGGCGATACGCAGTATTTT

V: TRBV11-2
D: -
size: few
J: TRBJ2-7
CDR3: CASSQDPAYEQYF
DNA: TGCGCCAGCAGCCAAGATCCGGCCTACGAGCAGTACTTC

V: TRBV19
D: -
size: large
J: TRBJ2-1
CDR3: CASSMHNEQFF
DNA: TGTGCCAGTAGTATGCATAATGAGCAGTTCTTC